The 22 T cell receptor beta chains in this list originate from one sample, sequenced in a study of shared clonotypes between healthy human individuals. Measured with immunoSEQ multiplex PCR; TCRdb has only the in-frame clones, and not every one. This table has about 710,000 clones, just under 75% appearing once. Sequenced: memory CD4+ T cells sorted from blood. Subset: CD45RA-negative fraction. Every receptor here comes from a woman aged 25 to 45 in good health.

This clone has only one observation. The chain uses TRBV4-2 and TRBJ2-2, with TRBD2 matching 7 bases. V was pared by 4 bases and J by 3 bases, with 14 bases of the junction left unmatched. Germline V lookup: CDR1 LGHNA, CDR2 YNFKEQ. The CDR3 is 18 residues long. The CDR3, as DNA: TGTGCCAGCAGCCCCCCCGGTTTGAACGGGAGGTACACCGGGGAGCTGTTTTTT. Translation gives CASSPPGLNGRYTGELFF.

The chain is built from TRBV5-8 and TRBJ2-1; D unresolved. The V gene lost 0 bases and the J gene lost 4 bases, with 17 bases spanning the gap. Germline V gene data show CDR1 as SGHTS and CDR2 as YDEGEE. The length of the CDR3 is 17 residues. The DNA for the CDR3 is TGTGCCAGCAGCTTGGCCAAAGGACCACTGTATTACAATGAGCAGTTCTTC. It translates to CASSLAKGPLYYNEQFF.

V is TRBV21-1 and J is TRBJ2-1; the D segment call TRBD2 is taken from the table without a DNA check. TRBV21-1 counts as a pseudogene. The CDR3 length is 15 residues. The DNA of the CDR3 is TGTGCCAGCAGGTACTGGACTAGCGGGAGCTATGAGCAGTTCTTC. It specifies CASRYWTSGSYEQFF.

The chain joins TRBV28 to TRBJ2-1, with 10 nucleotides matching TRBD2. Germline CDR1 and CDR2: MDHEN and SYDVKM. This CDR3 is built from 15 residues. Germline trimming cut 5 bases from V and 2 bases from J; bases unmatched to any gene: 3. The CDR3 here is CASSRTSGPYNEQFF. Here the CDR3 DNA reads TGTGCCAGCAGTAGGACTAGCGGCCCCTACAATGAGCAGTTCTTC. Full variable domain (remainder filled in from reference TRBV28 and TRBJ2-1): DVKVTQSSRYLVKRTGEKVFLECVQDMDHENMFWYRQDPGLGLRLIYFSYDVKMKEKGDIPEGYSVSREKKERFSLILESASTNQTSMYLCASSRTSGPYNEQFFGPGTRLTVL.

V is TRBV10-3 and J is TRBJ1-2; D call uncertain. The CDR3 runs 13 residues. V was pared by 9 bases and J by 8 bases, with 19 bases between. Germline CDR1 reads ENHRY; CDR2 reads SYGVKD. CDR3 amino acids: CAIADRPEEGYTF. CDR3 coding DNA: TGTGCCATTGCGGACCGCCCGGAGGAGGGCTACACCTTC.

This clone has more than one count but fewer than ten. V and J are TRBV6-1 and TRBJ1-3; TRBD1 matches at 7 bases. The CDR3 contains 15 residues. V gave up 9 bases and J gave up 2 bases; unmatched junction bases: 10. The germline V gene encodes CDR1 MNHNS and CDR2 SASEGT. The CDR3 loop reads CASLGTEATGNTIYF. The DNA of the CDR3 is TGTGCCAGTCTCGGGACAGAAGCTACTGGAAACACCATATATTTT.

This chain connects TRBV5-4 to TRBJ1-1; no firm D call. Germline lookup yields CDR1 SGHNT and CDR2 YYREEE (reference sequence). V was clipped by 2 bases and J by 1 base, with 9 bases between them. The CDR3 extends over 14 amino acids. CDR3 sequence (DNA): TGTGCCAGCAGCTTTGCCCCAGGGAACACTGAAGCTTTCTTT. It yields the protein CASSFAPGNTEAFF.

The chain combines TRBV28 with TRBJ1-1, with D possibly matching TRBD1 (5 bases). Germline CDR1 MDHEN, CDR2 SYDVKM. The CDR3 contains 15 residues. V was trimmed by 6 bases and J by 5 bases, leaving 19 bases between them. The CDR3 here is CASSLAGSWKTEAFF. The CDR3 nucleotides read TGTGCCAGCAGCCTTGCAGGGAGTTGGAAAACTGAAGCTTTCTTT.

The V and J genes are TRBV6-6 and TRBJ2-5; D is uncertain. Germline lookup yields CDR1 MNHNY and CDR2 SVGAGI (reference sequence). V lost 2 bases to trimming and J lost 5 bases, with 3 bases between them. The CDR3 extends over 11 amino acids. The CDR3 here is CASSYVETQYF. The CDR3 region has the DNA TGTGCCAGCAGTTACGTGGAGACCCAGTACTTC.

The CDR3 spells CASRVKTGGRGELFF. The CDR3 DNA follows: TGTGCCAGCAGGGTAAAGACCGGAGGCCGGGGGGAGCTGTTTTTT. This chain links TRBV2 with TRBJ2-2; D may be TRBD2 (5 bases). The length of the CDR3 is 15 residues. Trimming cost V 6 bases and J 8 bases, with 19 bases left between them. In germline, CDR1 is SNHLY, CDR2 FYNNEI. Variable domain in full (rest from reference TRBV2 and TRBJ2-2): EPEVTQTPSHQVTQMGQEVILRCVPISNHLYFYWYRQILGQKVEFLVSFYNNEISEKSEIFDDQFSVERPDGSNFTLKIRSTKLEDSAMYFCASRVKTGGRGELFFGEGSRLTVL.

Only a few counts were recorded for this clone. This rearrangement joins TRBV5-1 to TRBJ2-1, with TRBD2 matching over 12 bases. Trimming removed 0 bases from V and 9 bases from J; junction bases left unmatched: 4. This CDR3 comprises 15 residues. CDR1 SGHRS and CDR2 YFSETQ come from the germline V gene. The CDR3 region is CASSLGTSGKGEQFF. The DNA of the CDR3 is TGCGCCAGCAGCTTGGGGACTAGCGGGAAGGGTGAGCAGTTCTTC.

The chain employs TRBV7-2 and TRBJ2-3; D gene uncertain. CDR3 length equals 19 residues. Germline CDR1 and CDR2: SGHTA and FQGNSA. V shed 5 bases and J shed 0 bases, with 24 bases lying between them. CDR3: CASSILGLTTTLSTDTQYF. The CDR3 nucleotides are TGTGCCAGCAGCATATTAGGCCTTACCACCACGCTTAGCACAGATACGCAGTATTTT.

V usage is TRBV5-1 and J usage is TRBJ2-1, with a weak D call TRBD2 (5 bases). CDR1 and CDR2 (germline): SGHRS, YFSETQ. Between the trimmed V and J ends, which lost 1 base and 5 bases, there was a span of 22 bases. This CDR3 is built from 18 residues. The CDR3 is CASSLFVSMRAEDNEQFF. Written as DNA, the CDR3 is TGCGCCAGCAGCTTGTTCGTTTCGATGAGGGCAGAGGACAATGAGCAGTTCTTC.

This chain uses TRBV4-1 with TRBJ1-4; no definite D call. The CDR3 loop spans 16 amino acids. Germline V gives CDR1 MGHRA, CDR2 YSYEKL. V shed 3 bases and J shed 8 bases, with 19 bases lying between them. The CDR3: CASSHQDETPREKLFF. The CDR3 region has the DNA TGCGCCAGCAGCCACCAGGATGAGACTCCTAGGGAAAAACTGTTTTTT.

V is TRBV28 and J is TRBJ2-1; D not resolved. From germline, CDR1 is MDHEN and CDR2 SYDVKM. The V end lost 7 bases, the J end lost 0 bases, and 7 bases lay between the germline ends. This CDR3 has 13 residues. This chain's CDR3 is CASTDSSYNEQFF. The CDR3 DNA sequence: TGTGCCAGCACGGATAGCTCCTACAATGAGCAGTTCTTC.

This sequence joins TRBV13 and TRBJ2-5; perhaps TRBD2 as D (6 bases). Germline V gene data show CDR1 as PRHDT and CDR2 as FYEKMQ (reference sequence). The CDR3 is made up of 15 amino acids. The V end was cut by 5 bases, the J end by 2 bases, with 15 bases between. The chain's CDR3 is CASSPRGSGQETQYF. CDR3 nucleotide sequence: TGTGCCAGCAGCCCCCGGGGGAGCGGACAAGAGACCCAGTACTTC.

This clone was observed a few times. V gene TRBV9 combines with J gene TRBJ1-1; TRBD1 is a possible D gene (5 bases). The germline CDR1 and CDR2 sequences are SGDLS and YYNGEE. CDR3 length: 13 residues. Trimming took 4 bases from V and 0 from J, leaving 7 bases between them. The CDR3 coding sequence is TGTGCCAGCAGCAGCAGGGTGAACACTGAAGCTTTCTTT. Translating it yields CASSSRVNTEAFF.

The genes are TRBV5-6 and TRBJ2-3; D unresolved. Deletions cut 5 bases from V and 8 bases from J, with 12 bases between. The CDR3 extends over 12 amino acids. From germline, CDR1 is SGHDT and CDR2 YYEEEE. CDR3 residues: CASRVARGTQYF. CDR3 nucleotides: TGTGCCAGCAGAGTGGCTCGAGGTACGCAGTATTTT. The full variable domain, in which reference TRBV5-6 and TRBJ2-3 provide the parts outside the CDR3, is DAGVTQSPTHLIKTRGQQVTLRCSPKSGHDTVSWYQQALGQGPQFIFQYYEEEERQRGNFPDRFSGHQFPNYSSELNVNALLLGDSALYLCASRVARGTQYFGPGTRLTVL.

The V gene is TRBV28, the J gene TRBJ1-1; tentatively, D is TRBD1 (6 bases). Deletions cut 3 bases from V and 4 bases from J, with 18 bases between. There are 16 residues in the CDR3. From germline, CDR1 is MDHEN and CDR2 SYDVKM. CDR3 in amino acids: CASSLVGALRGTEAFF. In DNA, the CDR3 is TGTGCCAGCAGTTTGGTGGGGGCTCTTCGGGGCACTGAAGCTTTCTTT. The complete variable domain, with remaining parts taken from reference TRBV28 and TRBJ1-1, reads DVKVTQSSRYLVKRTGEKVFLECVQDMDHENMFWYRQDPGLGLRLIYFSYDVKMKEKGDIPEGYSVSREKKERFSLILESASTNQTSMYLCASSLVGALRGTEAFFGQGTRLTVV.

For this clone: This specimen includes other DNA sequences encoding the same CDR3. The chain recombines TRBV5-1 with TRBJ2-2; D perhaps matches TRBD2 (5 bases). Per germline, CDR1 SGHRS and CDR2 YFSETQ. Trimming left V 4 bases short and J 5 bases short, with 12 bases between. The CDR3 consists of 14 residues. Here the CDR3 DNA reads TGCGCCAGCAGCGGTGGGAGCCTTACCGGGGAGCTGTTTTTT. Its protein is CASSGGSLTGELFF.

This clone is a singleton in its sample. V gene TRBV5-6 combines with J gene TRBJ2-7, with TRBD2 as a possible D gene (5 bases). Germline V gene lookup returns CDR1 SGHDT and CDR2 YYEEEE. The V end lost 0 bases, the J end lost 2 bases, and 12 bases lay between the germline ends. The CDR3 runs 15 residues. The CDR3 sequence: CASSLGGRRPYEQYF. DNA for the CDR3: TGTGCCAGCAGCTTGGGAGGCAGGAGGCCCTACGAGCAGTACTTC.

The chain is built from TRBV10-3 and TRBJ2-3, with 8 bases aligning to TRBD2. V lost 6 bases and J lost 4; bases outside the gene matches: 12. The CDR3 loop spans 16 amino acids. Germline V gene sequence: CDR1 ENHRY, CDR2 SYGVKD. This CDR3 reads CAISNVAGFNADTQYF. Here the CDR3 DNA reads TGTGCCATCAGCAACGTAGCGGGATTTAATGCAGATACGCAGTATTTT.